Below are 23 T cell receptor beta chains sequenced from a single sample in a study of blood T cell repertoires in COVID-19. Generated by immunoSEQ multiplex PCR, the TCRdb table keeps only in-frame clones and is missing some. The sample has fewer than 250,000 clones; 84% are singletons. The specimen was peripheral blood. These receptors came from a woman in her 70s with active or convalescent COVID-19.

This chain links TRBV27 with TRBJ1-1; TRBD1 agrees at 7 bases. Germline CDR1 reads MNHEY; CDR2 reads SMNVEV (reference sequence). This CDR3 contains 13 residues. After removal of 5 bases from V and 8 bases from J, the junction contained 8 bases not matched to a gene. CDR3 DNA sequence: TGTGCCAGCAGTCCCAACTGGACAGGAGAAGCTTTCTTT. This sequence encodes CASSPNWTGEAFF.

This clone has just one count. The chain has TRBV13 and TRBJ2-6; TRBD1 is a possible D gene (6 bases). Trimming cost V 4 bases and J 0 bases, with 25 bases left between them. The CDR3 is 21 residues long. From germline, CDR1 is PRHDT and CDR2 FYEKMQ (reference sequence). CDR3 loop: CASSSSDGVRTVPSGANVLTF. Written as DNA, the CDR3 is TGTGCCAGCAGCTCATCAGACGGGGTGCGGACAGTCCCCTCTGGGGCCAACGTCCTGACTTTC.

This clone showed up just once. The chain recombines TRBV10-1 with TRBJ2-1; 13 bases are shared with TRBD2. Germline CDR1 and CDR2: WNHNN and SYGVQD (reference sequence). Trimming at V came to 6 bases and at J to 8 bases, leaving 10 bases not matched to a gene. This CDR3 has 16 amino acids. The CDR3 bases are TGCGCCAGCAGCGACCCCGGACTAGCGGGAGAGCATGAGCAGTTCTTC. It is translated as CASSDPGLAGEHEQFF.

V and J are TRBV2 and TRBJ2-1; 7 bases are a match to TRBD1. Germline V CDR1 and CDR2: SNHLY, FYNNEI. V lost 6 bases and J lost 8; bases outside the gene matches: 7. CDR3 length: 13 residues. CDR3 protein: CASSKQGLDEQFF. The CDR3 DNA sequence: TGTGCCAGCAGCAAACAGGGGTTGGATGAGCAGTTCTTC.

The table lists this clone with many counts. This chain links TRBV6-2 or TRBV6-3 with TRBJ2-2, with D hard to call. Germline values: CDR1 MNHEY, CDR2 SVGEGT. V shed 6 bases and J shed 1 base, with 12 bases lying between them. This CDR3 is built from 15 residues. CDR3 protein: CASSHPFGNTGELFF. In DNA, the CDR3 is TGTGCCAGCAGCCACCCCTTCGGGAACACCGGGGAGCTGTTTTTT.

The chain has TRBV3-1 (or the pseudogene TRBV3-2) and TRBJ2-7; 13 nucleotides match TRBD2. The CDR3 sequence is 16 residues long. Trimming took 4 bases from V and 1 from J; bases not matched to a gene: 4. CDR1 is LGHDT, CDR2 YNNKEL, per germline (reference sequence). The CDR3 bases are TGTGCCAGCAGCCCCGGGACTAGCGGGACGTCCTACGAGCAGTACTTC. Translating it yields CASSPGTSGTSYEQYF.

CDR3 DNA: TGTGCCAGCAGTTTAGGAGGGCGCTCCTACGAGCAGTACTTC. This encodes CASSLGGRSYEQYF. The chain combines TRBV28 with TRBJ2-7; the D gene is possibly TRBD2 (6 bases). Between the trimmed V and J ends, which lost 2 bases and 0 bases, there was a span of 8 bases. Germline assignment: CDR1 MDHEN and CDR2 SYDVKM. The length of the CDR3 is 14 residues.

The chain's CDR3 is CASSPRGQGVYEQYF. The CDR3 nucleotides read TGTGCCAGCTCACCGAGGGGACAGGGGGTCTACGAGCAGTACTTC. The V call is TRBV18, the J call TRBJ2-7, with 11 bases lining up with TRBD1. The V gene's germline CDR1 is KGHSH and CDR2 LQKENI. The V gene end was trimmed by 3 bases and the J gene end by 3 bases; junction bases not matched to a gene: 4. The CDR3 totals 15 residues.

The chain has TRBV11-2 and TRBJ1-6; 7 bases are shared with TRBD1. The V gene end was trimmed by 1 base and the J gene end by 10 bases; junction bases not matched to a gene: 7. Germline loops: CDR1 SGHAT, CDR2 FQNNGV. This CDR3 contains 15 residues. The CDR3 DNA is TGTGCCAGCAGCTTAGGTGACAGGGTAGGATCACCCCTCCACTTT. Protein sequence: CASSLGDRVGSPLHF.

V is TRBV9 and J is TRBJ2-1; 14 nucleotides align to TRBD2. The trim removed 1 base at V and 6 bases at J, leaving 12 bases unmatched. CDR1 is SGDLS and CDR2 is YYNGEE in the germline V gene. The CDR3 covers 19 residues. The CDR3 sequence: CASSVTLMGLAGEPNEQFF. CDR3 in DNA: TGTGCCAGCAGCGTAACGCTAATGGGACTAGCGGGAGAACCCAATGAGCAGTTCTTC.

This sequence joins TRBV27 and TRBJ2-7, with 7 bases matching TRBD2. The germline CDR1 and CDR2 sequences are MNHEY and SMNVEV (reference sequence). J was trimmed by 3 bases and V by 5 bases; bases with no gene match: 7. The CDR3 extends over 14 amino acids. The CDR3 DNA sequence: TGTGCCAGCAGTCCCGAGCGGGGCGACTACGAGCAGTACTTC. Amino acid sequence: CASSPERGDYEQYF.

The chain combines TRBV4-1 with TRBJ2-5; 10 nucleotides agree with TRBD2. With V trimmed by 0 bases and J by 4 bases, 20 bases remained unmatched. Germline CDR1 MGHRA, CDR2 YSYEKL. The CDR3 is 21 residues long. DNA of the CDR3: TGCGCCAGCAGCCAAGAATATCTAGCGGGAGTGGTGGGGAATAAGATAGAGACCCAGTACTTC. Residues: CASSQEYLAGVVGNKIETQYF.

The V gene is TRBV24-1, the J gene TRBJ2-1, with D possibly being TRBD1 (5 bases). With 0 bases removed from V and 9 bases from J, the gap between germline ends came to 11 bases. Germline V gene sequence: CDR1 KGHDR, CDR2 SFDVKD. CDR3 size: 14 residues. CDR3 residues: CATSDLGATGEQFF. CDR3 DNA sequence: TGTGCCACCAGTGATTTGGGGGCCACCGGTGAGCAGTTCTTC.

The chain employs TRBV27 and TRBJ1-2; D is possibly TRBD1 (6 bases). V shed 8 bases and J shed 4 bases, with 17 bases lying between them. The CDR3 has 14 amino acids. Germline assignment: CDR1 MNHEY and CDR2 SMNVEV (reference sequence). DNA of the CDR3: TGTGCCAGCTATAGGGGGGGAGCTGGCTATGGCTACACCTTC. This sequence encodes CASYRGGAGYGYTF.

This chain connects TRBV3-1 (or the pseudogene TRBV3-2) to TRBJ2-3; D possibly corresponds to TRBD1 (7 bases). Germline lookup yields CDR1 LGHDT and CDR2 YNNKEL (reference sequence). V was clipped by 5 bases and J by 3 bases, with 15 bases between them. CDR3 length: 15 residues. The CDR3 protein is CASSYRGTVTDTQYF. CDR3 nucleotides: TGTGCCAGCAGCTACCGGGGGACAGTTACAGATACGCAGTATTTT.

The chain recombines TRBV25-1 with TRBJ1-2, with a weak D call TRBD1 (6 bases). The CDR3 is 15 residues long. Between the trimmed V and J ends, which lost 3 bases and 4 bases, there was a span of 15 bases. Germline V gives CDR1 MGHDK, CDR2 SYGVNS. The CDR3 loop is CASSDPRTASYGYTF. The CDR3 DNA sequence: TGTGCCAGCAGTGATCCCCGGACAGCTTCCTATGGCTACACCTTC.

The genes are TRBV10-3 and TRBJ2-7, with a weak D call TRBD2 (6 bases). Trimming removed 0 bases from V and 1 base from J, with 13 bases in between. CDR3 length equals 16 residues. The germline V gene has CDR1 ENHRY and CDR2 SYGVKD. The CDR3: CAISESMRSGSYEQYF. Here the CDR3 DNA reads TGTGCCATCAGTGAGTCAATGCGTAGCGGATCCTACGAGCAGTACTTC.

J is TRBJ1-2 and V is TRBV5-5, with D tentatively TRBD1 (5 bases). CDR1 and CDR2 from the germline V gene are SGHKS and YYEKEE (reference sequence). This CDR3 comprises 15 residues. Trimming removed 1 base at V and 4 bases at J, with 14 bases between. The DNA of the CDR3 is TGTGCCAGCAGCTTGACAGGACGGCCCACCTATGGCTACACCTTC. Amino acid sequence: CASSLTGRPTYGYTF.

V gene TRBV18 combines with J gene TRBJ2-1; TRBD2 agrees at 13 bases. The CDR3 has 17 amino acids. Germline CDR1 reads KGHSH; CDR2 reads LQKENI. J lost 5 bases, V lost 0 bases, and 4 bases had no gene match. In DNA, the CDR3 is TGTGCCAGCTCACCACCGGGACTAGCGGGACCTAACAATGAGCAGTTCTTC. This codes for CASSPPGLAGPNNEQFF.

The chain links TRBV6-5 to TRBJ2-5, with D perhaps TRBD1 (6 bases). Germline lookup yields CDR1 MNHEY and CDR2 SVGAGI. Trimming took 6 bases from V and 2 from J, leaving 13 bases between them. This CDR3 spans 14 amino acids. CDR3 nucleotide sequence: TGTGCCAGCAGATTGACAGGTCCACAAGAGACCCAGTACTTC. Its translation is CASRLTGPQETQYF.

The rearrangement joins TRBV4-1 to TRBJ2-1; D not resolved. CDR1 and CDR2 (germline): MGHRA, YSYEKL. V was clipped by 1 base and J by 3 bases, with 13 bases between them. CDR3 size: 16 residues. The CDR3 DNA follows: TGCGCCAGCAGCCAAGCCGACTTGGCAATCTACAATGAGCAGTTCTTC. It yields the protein CASSQADLAIYNEQFF.

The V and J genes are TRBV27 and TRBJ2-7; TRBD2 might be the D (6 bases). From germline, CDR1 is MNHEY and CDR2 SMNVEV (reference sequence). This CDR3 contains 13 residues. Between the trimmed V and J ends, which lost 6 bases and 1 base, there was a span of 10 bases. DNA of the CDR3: TGTGCCAGCAGCGCCGGGGGTTCCTACGAGCAGTACTTC. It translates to CASSAGGSYEQYF.

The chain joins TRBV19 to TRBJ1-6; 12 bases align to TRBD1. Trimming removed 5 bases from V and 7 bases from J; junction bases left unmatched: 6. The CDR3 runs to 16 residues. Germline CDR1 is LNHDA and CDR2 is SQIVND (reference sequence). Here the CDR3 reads CASSVGTGGANSPLHF. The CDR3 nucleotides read TGTGCCAGTAGTGTCGGGACAGGGGGCGCGAATTCACCCCTCCACTTT.